Below, 26 T cell receptor beta chains from the same sample are listed, as sequenced in a study of identical twins. MiXCR, applied by TCRdb to the 5' RACE reads, yields one record per CDR3 protein. This table has 700,000 or so distinct CDR3 sequences, less than 10% appearing once. This sample was shared with a second study, whose subject was yellow fever vaccine responses in identical twins.

The sample comprised PBMCs. These receptors came from a young woman in good health.

This sequence joins TRBV24-1 and TRBJ2-3; 10 nucleotides line up with TRBD2. The CDR3 totals 16 residues. With V trimmed by 3 bases and J by 2 bases, 4 bases remained unmatched. Per germline, CDR1 KGHDR and CDR2 SFDVKD. The CDR3 sequence is CATSDRTSGDTDTQYF. The CDR3 nucleotides are TGTGCCACCAGTGATAGGACTAGCGGAGACACAGATACGCAGTATTTT.

This clonotype was counted at least ten times. The chain joins TRBV25-1 to TRBJ1-1, with D unclear. The CDR3 totals 16 residues. Trimming took 6 bases from V and 3 from J, leaving 20 bases between them. Germline V lookup: CDR1 MGHDK, CDR2 SYGVNS. In DNA form, the CDR3 reads TGTGCCAGCAGCCGGAAAGGACGGGGTGCAGACACTGAAGCTTTCTTT. It codes for CASSRKGRGADTEAFF.

This chain joins TRBV28 and TRBJ2-1; D possibly uses TRBD1 or TRBD2 (5 bases each). CDR1 is MDHEN and CDR2 is SYDVKM in the germline V gene. The CDR3 covers 15 residues. V was clipped by 7 bases and J by 6 bases, with 19 bases between them. DNA of the CDR3: TGTGCCAGCACTCGGGGCAGGGTCTCACCCAATGAGCAGTTCTTC. Its protein product is CASTRGRVSPNEQFF.

This clonotype was seen a few times. The rearrangement links TRBV30 to TRBJ2-7; TRBD1 matches at 7 bases. Unmatched junction bases numbered 7, after V lost 5 bases and J lost 3 bases. This CDR3 comprises 13 residues. Germline V gives CDR1 GTSNPN, CDR2 SVGIG (reference sequence). The CDR3 loop reads CAWAPGQNYEQYF. The DNA for the CDR3 is TGTGCCTGGGCACCGGGACAGAACTACGAGCAGTACTTC.

In its sample, this clonotype was seen a few times. V usage is TRBV20-1 and J usage is TRBJ2-1; 10 nucleotides agree with TRBD2. This CDR3 contains 14 residues. Germline-derived CDR1 and CDR2 are DFQATT and SNEGSKA (reference sequence). The trim removed 6 bases at V and 9 bases at J, leaving 11 bases unmatched. CDR3 nucleotide sequence: TGCAGTGCCCCAGGTGGGGGACTAGCGCGTGAGCAGTTCTTC. It translates to CSAPGGGLAREQFF.

V gene TRBV12-3 or TRBV12-4 combines with J gene TRBJ1-1; no clear D gene. Trimming took 3 bases from V and 0 from J, leaving 8 bases between them. The CDR3 has 14 residues. The DNA of the CDR3 is TGTGCCAGCAGTTTTGCGGCCCTGAACACTGAAGCTTTCTTT. Protein sequence: CASSFAALNTEAFF.

The rearrangement uses TRBV11-2 and TRBJ2-1; possibly TRBD1 or TRBD2 for D (6 bases each). V was cut by 9 bases and J by 5 bases, with 14 bases left in between. The CDR3 is 13 residues long. CDR1 is SGHAT and CDR2 is FQNNGV in the germline V gene. CDR3 in DNA: TGTGCCAGTAGGGGGGCCTACCACAATGAGCAGTTCTTC. This gives the protein CASRGAYHNEQFF. Drawing the rest from reference TRBV11-2 and TRBJ2-1, the complete variable domain is EAGVAQSPRYKIIEKRQSVAFWCNPISGHATLYWYQQILGQGPKLLIQFQNNGVVDDSQLPKDRFSAERLKGVDSTLKIQPAKLEDSAVYLCASRGAYHNEQFFGPGTRLTVL.

The CDR3 DNA is TGTGCCATGAGCCCCCGTTGGACAGGGGCACCGGCCAAAAACATTCAGTACTTC. It is translated as CAMSPRWTGAPAKNIQYF. V usage is TRBV5-6 and J usage is TRBJ2-4; 9 bases are shared with TRBD1. With V trimmed by 9 bases and J by 1 base, 17 bases remained unmatched. The length of the CDR3 is 18 residues. Germline CDR1 is SGHDT and CDR2 is YYEEEE.

This clonotype was observed a few times. The V call is TRBV6-5, the J call TRBJ1-1; D is undetermined. This CDR3 comprises 14 residues. V lost 2 bases, J lost 0 bases, and 7 bases lay in between. Looked up from germline, CDR1 is MNHEY and CDR2 is SVGAGI. The CDR3 protein is CASSYGTMNTEAFF. In nucleotides, the CDR3 is TGTGCCAGCAGTTACGGAACTATGAACACTGAAGCTTTCTTT.

This clonotype was observed a handful of times. The chain joins TRBV6-1 to TRBJ1-6; D possibly corresponds to TRBD1 (6 bases). Germline lookup yields CDR1 MNHNS and CDR2 SASEGT. The CDR3 loop spans 16 amino acids. The V end was cut by 0 bases, the J end by 5 bases, with 11 bases between. The CDR3 region is CASSEAWTVNNSPLHF. The DNA for the CDR3 is TGTGCCAGCAGTGAAGCCTGGACAGTCAATAATTCACCCCTCCACTTT.

J is TRBJ2-3 and V is TRBV20-1; 7 bases match TRBD2. The CDR3 is 15 residues long. After removal of 6 bases from V and 6 bases from J, the junction contained 15 bases not matched to a gene. Per the germline V gene, CDR1 is DFQATT and CDR2 is SNEGSKA (reference sequence). CDR3 loop: CSARGPKGGVDTQYF. The CDR3 bases are TGCAGTGCAAGGGGACCAAAGGGAGGGGTGGATACGCAGTATTTT.

This clonotype was found a few times. The chain joins TRBV7-9 to TRBJ2-7; maybe TRBD1 (6 bases). Trimming took off 5 bases at V and 1 base at J, with 18 bases between the two ends. The CDR3 consists of 16 residues. The germline gives CDR1 SEHNR, CDR2 FQNEAQ (reference sequence). As DNA, the CDR3 is TGTGCCAGCAGCCCCTCCAGGCCAGGGGTTTCCTACGAGCAGTACTTC. Encoded protein: CASSPSRPGVSYEQYF.

Note on this clonotype: The conserved phenylalanine or tryptophan is not found at the CDR3 terminus, so this likely reflects a read error. This chain joins TRBV7-9 and TRBJ2-7; 7 positions agree with TRBD1. The CDR3 sequence is 16 residues long. V lost 4 bases to trimming and J lost 2 bases; unmatched junction nucleotides: 11. Germline V gene lookup returns CDR1 SEHNR and CDR2 FQNEAQ (reference sequence). The CDR3 here is CASSSGYGTVTYEQYS. The CDR3 nucleotides read TGTGCCAGCAGCTCCGGTTATGGGACAGTTACCTACGAGCAGTACTCC.

This clonotype was detected only a few times. CDR3 loop: CASSQTGVSYEQYF. CDR3 nucleotides: TGTGCCAGCAGCCAGACCGGGGTCTCCTACGAGCAGTACTTC. This chain joins TRBV14 and TRBJ2-7; D might be TRBD2 (5 bases). CDR3 length: 14 residues. Germline CDR1 and CDR2: SGHDN and FVKESK. The ends were cut back, 3 bases at V and 0 bases at J, with 9 bases in the middle.

This clonotype turned up a few times. The gene calls are TRBV12-3 or TRBV12-4 and TRBJ2-2; perhaps TRBD2 as D (5 bases). Between the trimmed V and J ends, which lost 3 bases and 6 bases, there was a span of 8 bases. The CDR3 loop spans 13 amino acids. In DNA form, the CDR3 reads TGTGCCAGCAGTTTCGGGGTCGCCGGGGAGCTGTTTTTT. This sequence encodes CASSFGVAGELFF.

The chain joins TRBV4-2 to TRBJ1-6, with D maybe TRBD1 (6 bases). V gave up 0 bases and J gave up 10 bases, with 13 bases separating them. CDR3 length: 15 amino acids. CDR1 and CDR2 from the germline V gene are LGHNA and YNFKEQ. The CDR3 bases are TGTGCCAGCAGCCAAGAGGTGGGGGGGCACTCACCCCTCCACTTT. Translating gives CASSQEVGGHSPLHF.

The chain links TRBV7-6 to TRBJ1-2; D ambiguous. The V and J ends lost 5 bases and 9 bases respectively, with 13 bases between them. This CDR3 contains 12 residues. Per the germline V gene, CDR1 is SGHVS and CDR2 is FNYEAQ. The CDR3 sequence: CASSLTAESYTF. The CDR3 nucleotides are TGTGCCAGCAGCCTCACCGCGGAGAGCTACACCTTC.

This clonotype was seen ten or more times. The V and J genes are TRBV29-1 and TRBJ2-2, with TRBD2 matching over 10 bases. This CDR3 spans 12 amino acids. CDR1 SQVTM and CDR2 ANQGSEA come from the germline V gene. V lost 8 bases, J lost 7 bases, and 4 bases stayed unmatched. DNA of the CDR3: TGCAGCACTGCTAGCGGGGGCGGGGAGCTGTTTTTT. This translates into CSTASGGGELFF.

This clonotype was counted at least ten times. The chain links TRBV14 to TRBJ2-7; no definite D call. V was shortened by 3 bases and J by 6 bases, with 6 bases between the two germline ends. The CDR3 is 11 amino acids. CDR1 and CDR2 (germline): SGHDN, FVKESK. CDR3 DNA: TGTGCCAGCAGCCATGGAGTCGAGCAGTACTTC. This encodes CASSHGVEQYF. The full variable domain, its missing parts supplied by reference TRBV14 and TRBJ2-7, is EAGVTQFPSHSVIEKGQTVTLRCDPISGHDNLYWYRRVMGKEIKFLLHFVKESKQDESGMPNNRFLAERTGGTYSTLKVQPAELEDSGVYFCASSHGVEQYFGPGTRLTVT.

This clonotype was detected only a few times. This chain joins TRBV20-1 and TRBJ2-5; tentatively, D is TRBD2 (7 bases). Germline V gives CDR1 DFQATT, CDR2 SNEGSKA (reference sequence). Trimming took 6 bases from V and 11 from J, leaving 19 bases between them. There are 12 residues in the CDR3. For the CDR3, the DNA is TGCAGTGCCACGACTAGCTGGGGGCAACAGTACTTC. It specifies CSATTSWGQQYF.

The sample holds many counts of this clonotype. The gene calls are TRBV3-1 and TRBJ2-1; no clear D. CDR1 and CDR2 (germline): LGHDT, YNNKEL (reference sequence). CDR3 size: 15 residues. V was cut by 2 bases and J by 5 bases, with 13 bases left in between. This CDR3 reads CASSQFTNPHNEQFF. The CDR3 nucleotides read TGTGCCAGCAGCCAATTCACCAACCCCCACAATGAGCAGTTCTTC.

This clonotype appeared a few times. The gene calls are TRBV5-1 and TRBJ2-7, with D maybe TRBD2 (7 bases). Trimming left V 4 bases short and J 0 bases short, with 14 bases between. CDR3 length: 15 amino acids. Germline values: CDR1 SGHRS, CDR2 YFSETQ. As DNA, the CDR3 is TGCGCCAGCAGCAGCGGGACACTCAGCTCCTACGAGCAGTACTTC. Its translation: CASSSGTLSSYEQYF. The full variable domain, with the rest looked up from reference TRBV5-1 and TRBJ2-7, is KAGVTQTPRYLIKTRGQQVTLSCSPISGHRSVSWYQQTPGQGLQFLFEYFSETQRNKGNFPGRFSGRQFSNSRSEMNVSTLELGDSALYLCASSSGTLSSYEQYFGPGTRLTVT.

This clonotype was seen a handful of times. V and J are TRBV10-1 and TRBJ2-5, with D unclear. The V end lost 8 bases, the J end lost 0 bases, and 7 bases lay between the germline ends. From germline, CDR1 is WNHNN and CDR2 SYGVQD (reference sequence). The CDR3 runs 12 residues. This CDR3 reads CASGPDQETQYF. For the CDR3, the DNA is TGCGCCAGCGGGCCAGACCAAGAGACCCAGTACTTC.

This clonotype came up a few times. The chain recombines TRBV6-1 with TRBJ1-2; perhaps TRBD1 as D (5 bases). V dropped 6 bases and J dropped 3 bases, with 17 bases sitting between them. CDR3 length: 15 residues. Germline loops: CDR1 MNHNS, CDR2 SASEGT. The CDR3 nucleotides are TGTGCCAGCAGCCGGACCCAAGGGGCCCACTATGGCTACACCTTC. Its translation: CASSRTQGAHYGYTF.

The J gene is TRBJ2-7, the V gene TRBV6-5, with TRBD1 identical over 7 bases. The germline gives CDR1 MNHEY, CDR2 SVGAGI. This CDR3 spans 15 amino acids. J gave up 6 bases and V 4 bases, and 12 bases lay outside the gene matches. For the CDR3, the DNA is TGTGCCAGCAGTTCCCCGACAGGGCGTAGTTTCGAGCAGTACTTC. Amino acids: CASSSPTGRSFEQYF.

This clonotype has at least ten counts. This chain joins TRBV4-2 and TRBJ1-1; D remains ambiguous. Germline-derived CDR1 and CDR2 are LGHNA and YNFKEQ. The V end lost 4 bases, the J end lost 2 bases, and 8 bases lay between the germline ends. The length of the CDR3 is 13 residues. The CDR3 region is CASSPAFNTEAFF. The CDR3 DNA reads as TGTGCCAGCAGCCCGGCATTCAACACTGAAGCTTTCTTT.